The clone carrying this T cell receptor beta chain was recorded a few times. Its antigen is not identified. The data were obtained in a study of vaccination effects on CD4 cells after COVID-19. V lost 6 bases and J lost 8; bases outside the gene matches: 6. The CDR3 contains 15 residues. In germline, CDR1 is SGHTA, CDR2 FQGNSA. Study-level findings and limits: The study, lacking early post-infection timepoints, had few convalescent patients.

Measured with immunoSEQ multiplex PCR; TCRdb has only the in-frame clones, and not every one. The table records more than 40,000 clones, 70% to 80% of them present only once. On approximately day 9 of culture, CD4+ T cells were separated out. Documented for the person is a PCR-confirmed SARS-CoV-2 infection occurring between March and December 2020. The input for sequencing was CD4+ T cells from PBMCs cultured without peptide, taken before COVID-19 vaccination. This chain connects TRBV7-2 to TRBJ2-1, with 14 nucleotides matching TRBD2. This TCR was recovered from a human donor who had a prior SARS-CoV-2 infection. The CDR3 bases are TGTGCCAGCAGTCGGACTAGCGGGAGGCCCCATGAGCAGTTCTTC. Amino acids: CASSRTSGRPHEQFF.